This passage covers 23 T cell receptor beta chains from one sample sequenced in a study of blood T cell repertoires in COVID-19. Data came from immunoSEQ multiplex PCR; TCRdb stores just in-frame clones and leaves some out. The sample contains around 72,000 clones, around 78% of which appear only once. Specimen: peripheral blood. The receptors shown here come from an elderly woman with acute or convalescent COVID-19.

The chain has TRBV6-5 and TRBJ2-1; no definite D call. V dropped 6 bases and J dropped 0 bases, with 12 bases sitting between them. The CDR3 has 15 residues. Germline loops: CDR1 MNHEY, CDR2 SVGAGI. The CDR3 bases are TGTGCCAGCAGACTGACTTCTAGCTCCTACAATGAGCAGTTCTTC. Translating gives CASRLTSSSYNEQFF.

The V call is TRBV5-4, the J call TRBJ1-2, with D maybe TRBD1 (6 bases). V was shortened by 3 bases and J by 2 bases, with 11 bases between the two germline ends. The CDR3 has 14 amino acids. Germline V gives CDR1 SGHNT, CDR2 YYREEE (reference sequence). The CDR3 coding sequence is TGTGCCAGCAGCTGGCAAGGGGGAAACTATGGCTACACCTTC. Translation: CASSWQGGNYGYTF.

V gene TRBV4-1 combines with J gene TRBJ1-4; 7 positions agree with TRBD1. The CDR3 is made up of 15 amino acids. The junction had 11 bases not matched to a gene; V was cut back by 6 bases and J by 7 bases. Germline V gene lookup returns CDR1 MGHRA and CDR2 YSYEKL. CDR3 sequence reads: CASSLTGQRFEKLFF. CDR3 sequence (DNA): TGCGCCAGCAGTCTTACGGGACAGAGGTTTGAAAAACTGTTTTTT.

The gene calls are TRBV2 and TRBJ1-6; D is unclear. Germline values: CDR1 SNHLY, CDR2 FYNNEI. V dropped 3 bases and J dropped 4 bases, with 7 bases sitting between them. The CDR3 sequence is 14 residues long. CDR3 protein: CASSEGRYNSPLHF. In DNA, the CDR3 is TGTGCCAGCAGTGAGGGCAGGTATAATTCACCCCTCCACTTT.

The chain employs TRBV2 and TRBJ2-7, with D tentatively TRBD2 (7 bases). Trimming took 11 bases from V and 6 from J, leaving 26 bases between them. The CDR3 has 15 amino acids. Germline loops: CDR1 SNHLY, CDR2 FYNNEI. The CDR3 reads CAGNSMGGGYGEQYF. The CDR3 DNA is TGTGCCGGGAACAGCATGGGAGGGGGGTACGGCGAGCAGTACTTC.

This CDR3 reads CASWPSGRPKNEQFF. In DNA form, the CDR3 reads TGTGCCAGCTGGCCTAGCGGGAGGCCGAAGAATGAGCAGTTCTTC. This rearrangement joins TRBV5-4 to TRBJ2-1; 11 bases map to TRBD2. CDR3 length: 15 residues. Looked up from germline, CDR1 is SGHNT and CDR2 is YYREEE (reference sequence). J gave up 7 bases and V 7 bases, and 10 bases lay outside the gene matches.

The chain recombines TRBV7-2 with TRBJ2-2; 12 bases match TRBD2. Trimming took 7 bases from V and 4 from J; bases not matched to a gene: 4. This CDR3 region has 15 residues. The germline CDR1 and CDR2 sequences are SGHTA and FQGNSA. The CDR3 protein is CASKGLAGPTGELFF. CDR3 sequence (DNA): TGTGCCAGCAAAGGACTAGCGGGACCCACCGGGGAGCTGTTTTTT. Combining the CDR3 with reference TRBV7-2 and TRBJ2-2 gives the whole variable domain GAGVSQSPSNKVTEKGKDVELRCDPISGHTALYWYRQSLGQGLEFLIYFQGNSAPDKSGLPSDRFSAERTGGSVSTLTIQRTQQEDSAVYLCASKGLAGPTGELFFGEGSRLTVL.

CDR3 DNA sequence: TGTGCCAGCTCACCTGGGACAGGGGGTATAGGTGGTCAGCCCCAGCATTTT. This gives the protein CASSPGTGGIGGQPQHF. This chain links TRBV18 with TRBJ1-5; TRBD1 matches 11 bases. CDR1 and CDR2 (germline): KGHSH, LQKENI. Trimming removed 3 bases from V and 6 bases from J; junction bases left unmatched: 10. The CDR3 loop spans 17 amino acids.

The rearrangement joins TRBV7-3 to TRBJ2-1; 11 bases align to TRBD2. The CDR3 spans 16 residues. The germline CDR1 and CDR2 sequences are SGHTA and FQGTGA. Germline trimming cut 5 bases from V and 8 bases from J; bases unmatched to any gene: 11. The CDR3 DNA sequence: TGTGCCAGCAGCCTAAGAGGGACTAGCGGACCAGATGAGCAGTTCTTC. This encodes CASSLRGTSGPDEQFF.

This chain connects TRBV18 to TRBJ1-2; possibly TRBD1 for D (5 bases). Germline CDR1 is KGHSH and CDR2 is LQKENI. Trimming left V 6 bases short and J 13 bases short, with 24 bases between. The CDR3 is 14 residues long. In DNA, the CDR3 is TGTGCCAGCTCGGCCGCGACAGACAGTCGTTTTAGCACCTTC. Translation gives CASSAATDSRFSTF.

J is TRBJ2-2 and V is TRBV2; a possible D gene is TRBD2 (6 bases). Trimming pared 4 bases from V and 6 bases from J, leaving 18 bases between. Per germline, CDR1 SNHLY and CDR2 FYNNEI. CDR3 length: 16 residues. The CDR3, as DNA: TGTGCCAGCAGTGTGGGACTTCTTCTCGGTGCCGGGGAGCTGTTTTTT. It yields the protein CASSVGLLLGAGELFF.

Here the CDR3 DNA reads TGTGCCATCAGCCCGGGACAGAGCAATCAGCCCCAGCATTTT. It is translated as CAISPGQSNQPQHF. The chain employs TRBV10-3 and TRBJ1-5; 7 positions agree with TRBD1. The CDR3 is made up of 14 amino acids. The V and J ends lost 6 bases and 1 base, in that order; junction bases with no gene match: 3. Germline V gives CDR1 ENHRY, CDR2 SYGVKD.

The CDR3 nucleotides are TGTGCCAGCAGTGGGGACAGGGGCGCTAATGAAAAACTGTTTTTT. As protein: CASSGDRGANEKLFF. This sequence joins TRBV2 and TRBJ1-4; 10 bases are shared with TRBD1. Germline V gives CDR1 SNHLY, CDR2 FYNNEI. The CDR3 totals 15 residues. The V gene end was trimmed by 4 bases and the J gene end by 3 bases; junction bases not matched to a gene: 2.

This chain joins TRBV24-1 and TRBJ2-3, with 7 positions matching TRBD2. This CDR3 has 18 amino acids. The trim removed 1 base at V and 1 base at J, leaving 10 bases unmatched. CDR1 is KGHDR, CDR2 SFDVKD, per germline. CDR3 bases: TGTGCCACCAGTGATTTCCTCCAAGCGGGAAAGGGCACAGATACGCAGTATTTT. Its protein is CATSDFLQAGKGTDTQYF.

This chain joins TRBV12-5 and TRBJ2-7; D is perhaps TRBD1 (6 bases). V was shortened by 6 bases and J by 2 bases, with 14 bases between the two germline ends. The CDR3 length is 14 residues. Germline V gene lookup returns CDR1 LGHNT and CDR2 FRNRAP. CDR3 nucleotide sequence: TGTGCTAGTGGACAGGGTCCGCAAACCTACGAGCAGTACTTC. Translating it yields CASGQGPQTYEQYF. The full variable domain, in which reference TRBV12-5 and TRBJ2-7 provide the parts outside the CDR3, is DARVTQTPRHKVTEMGQEVTMRCQPILGHNTVFWYRQTMMQGLELLAYFRNRAPLDDSGMPKDRFSAEMPDATLATLKIQPSEPRDSAVYFCASGQGPQTYEQYFGPGTRLTVT.

This clone came up once. The V gene is TRBV29-1, the J gene TRBJ2-7; D might be TRBD2 (6 bases). The V gene's germline CDR1 is SQVTM and CDR2 ANQGSEA. The CDR3 sequence is 13 residues long. V was shortened by 4 bases and J by 1 base, with 11 bases between the two germline ends. Here the CDR3 reads CSVAGVTSYEQYF. In DNA, the CDR3 is TGCAGCGTTGCGGGGGTCACTTCCTACGAGCAGTACTTC.

This chain connects TRBV3-1 (or the pseudogene TRBV3-2) to TRBJ1-3; a possible D gene is TRBD1 (5 bases). The CDR3 is 15 residues long. CDR1 is LGHDT and CDR2 is YNNKEL in the germline V gene (reference sequence). Trimming took 2 bases from V and 3 from J, leaving 11 bases between them. In DNA form, the CDR3 reads TGTGCCAGCAGCCAACAGGGATCGTATGGAAACACCATATATTTT. Amino acid sequence: CASSQQGSYGNTIYF.

In this sample, this clone turned up once. The chain uses TRBV10-3 and TRBJ2-1; maybe TRBD2 (5 bases). Germline V lookup: CDR1 ENHRY, CDR2 SYGVKD. Trimming pared 7 bases from V and 7 bases from J, leaving 11 bases between. The CDR3 is 12 residues long. The CDR3 here is CAINAGVNEQFF. DNA for the CDR3: TGTGCCATCAATGCGGGTGTGAATGAGCAGTTCTTC.

The chain combines TRBV7-8 with TRBJ1-1; maybe TRBD1 (5 bases). Germline values: CDR1 SGHVS, CDR2 FQNEAQ. CDR3 length: 13 amino acids. Trimming took 1 base from V and 3 from J, leaving 6 bases between them. DNA for the CDR3: TGTGCCAGCAGCTTAGGGGGGGACACTGAAGCTTTCTTT. Its protein is CASSLGGDTEAFF.

The chain joins TRBV5-1 to TRBJ1-4, with 10 bases fitting TRBD1. The germline CDR1 and CDR2 sequences are SGHRS and YFSETQ. This CDR3 contains 15 residues. J was trimmed by 7 bases and V by 2 bases; bases with no gene match: 5. CDR3 sequence: CASSLLGTGAEKLFF. The CDR3 DNA follows: TGCGCCAGCAGCTTACTTGGGACAGGGGCTGAAAAACTGTTTTTT.

J is TRBJ1-1 and V is TRBV7-8; D ambiguous. CDR3 size: 14 residues. Per the germline V gene, CDR1 is SGHVS and CDR2 is FQNEAQ. Trimming took off 0 bases at V and 5 bases at J, with 10 bases between the two ends. The CDR3 nucleotides read TGTGCCAGCAGCTTAGCGGGAGAGGGAACTGAAGCTTTCTTT. This sequence encodes CASSLAGEGTEAFF.

V and J are TRBV25-1 and TRBJ1-2; D remains unclear. The CDR3 consists of 15 residues. V shed 2 bases and J shed 3 bases, with 13 bases lying between them. Looked up from germline, CDR1 is MGHDK and CDR2 is SYGVNS. The CDR3: CASSEGGQVDYGYTF. The CDR3 DNA reads TGTGCCAGCAGTGAAGGAGGTCAAGTGGACTATGGCTACACCTTC.

The CDR3 nucleotides are TGTGCCAGCACCCCATTGACAGGGGGCGCAGGTGGCTACACCTTC. As protein: CASTPLTGGAGGYTF. V and J are TRBV7-8 and TRBJ1-2; the match to TRBD1 covers 10 bases. V gave up 7 bases and J gave up 7 bases; unmatched junction bases: 12. CDR1 SGHVS and CDR2 FQNEAQ come from the germline V gene. There are 15 residues in the CDR3.